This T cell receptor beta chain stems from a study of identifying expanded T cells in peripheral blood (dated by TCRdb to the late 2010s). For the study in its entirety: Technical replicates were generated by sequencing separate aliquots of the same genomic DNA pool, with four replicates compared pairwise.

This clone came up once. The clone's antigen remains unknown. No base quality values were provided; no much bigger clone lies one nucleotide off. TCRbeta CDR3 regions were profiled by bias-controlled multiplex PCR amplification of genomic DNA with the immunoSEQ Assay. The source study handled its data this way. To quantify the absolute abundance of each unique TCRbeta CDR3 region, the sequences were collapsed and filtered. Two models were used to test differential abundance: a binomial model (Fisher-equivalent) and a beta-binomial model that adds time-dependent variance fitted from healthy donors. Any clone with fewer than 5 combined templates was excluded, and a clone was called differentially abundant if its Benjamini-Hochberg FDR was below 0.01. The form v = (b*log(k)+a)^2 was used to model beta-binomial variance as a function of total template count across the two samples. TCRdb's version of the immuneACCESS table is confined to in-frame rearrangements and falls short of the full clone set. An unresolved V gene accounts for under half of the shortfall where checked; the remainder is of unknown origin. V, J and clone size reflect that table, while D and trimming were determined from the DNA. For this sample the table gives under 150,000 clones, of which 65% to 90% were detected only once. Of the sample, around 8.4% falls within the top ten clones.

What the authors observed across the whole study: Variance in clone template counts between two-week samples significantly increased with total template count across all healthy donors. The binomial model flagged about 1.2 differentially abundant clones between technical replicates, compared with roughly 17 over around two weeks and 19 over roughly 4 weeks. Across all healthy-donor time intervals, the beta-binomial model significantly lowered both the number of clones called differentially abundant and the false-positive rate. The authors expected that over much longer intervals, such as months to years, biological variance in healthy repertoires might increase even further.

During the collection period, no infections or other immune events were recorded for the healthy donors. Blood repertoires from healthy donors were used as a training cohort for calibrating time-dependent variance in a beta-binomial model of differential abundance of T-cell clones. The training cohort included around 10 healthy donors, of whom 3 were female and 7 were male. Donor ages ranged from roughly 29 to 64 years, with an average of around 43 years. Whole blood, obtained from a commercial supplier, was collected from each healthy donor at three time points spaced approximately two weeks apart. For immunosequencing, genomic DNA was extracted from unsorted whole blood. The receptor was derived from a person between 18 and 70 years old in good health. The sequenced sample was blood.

At the DNA level, the sequence is TGTGCCAGCAGTAAAGAGGAGGGGGCGAGGAACGAGCAGTACTTC. Its protein is CASSKEEGARNEQYF. This chain is built from TRBV6-1 and TRBJ2-7; the D gene is perhaps TRBD1, from 7 matching bases. From the germline V gene, CDR1 is MNHNS and CDR2 is SASEGT. The CDR3 runs 15 residues from the cysteine to the phenylalanine. The read is trimmed to its CDR3 DNA, 45 bases read in frame from base 1. V is pared back by 5 bases and J by 5 bases, with 19 bases lying between the germline termini.